This T cell receptor (beta chain) was captured by sequencing in a study of PD-L1 blockade in urothelial cancer. Across the whole study: Blood samples had a median of 141,255 T cells, roughly 76,000 unique TCRs, and clonality roughly 0.074.

CDR1 and CDR2 from the germline V gene are SSHAT and FNYEAQ (reference sequence). This CDR3 has 14 residues. V lost 5 bases and J lost 5; bases outside the gene matches: 8. General observations from the study: Below-median pretreatment blood TCR clonality was associated with improved progression-free and overall survival.

Sequencing used immunoSEQ multiplex PCR; TCRdb keeps in-frame clones, though not all of them. This sample yields 45,000 to 55,000 clones, of which 70% to 85% are seen a single time; 1.9% belongs to the top ten. The sample's time point: peripheral blood 6 weeks after treatment start. Comment on this clone: Its antigen is undetermined.

This material consisted of PBMCs, taken around atezolizumab (anti-PD-L1) treatment. The origin of this receptor is a man aged 50 or older with urothelial cancer. The genes are TRBV7-7 and TRBJ2-5; 7 nucleotides line up with TRBD1. The CDR3 spells CASSPTGTWETQYF. The CDR3, as DNA: TGTGCCAGCAGCCCGACAGGGACGTGGGAGACCCAGTACTTC.